The rows below give T cell receptor beta chains drawn from one sample of a study of T cell responses to AZD1222 COVID-19 vaccine. TCRdb keeps only in-frame clones here, not all; method: immunoSEQ multiplex PCR. The data contain over 100,000 clones, around 83% of them seen just once; the ten biggest clones take up around 10%. Sequencing was performed on peripheral blood, taken on day 0 of AZD1222 vaccination. These receptor sequences come from an adult in good health. Both conserved end residues are part of each CDR3. Each record gives: CDR3 protein, CDR3 length, V gene, J gene, D gene. D genes are given only for firm matches.

CDR3 protein: CASSLDRYTIYF; CDR3 length: 12; V gene: TRBV5-1; J gene: TRBJ1-3; D gene: -
CDR3 protein: CASSIRDRRGTEAFF; CDR3 length: 15; V gene: TRBV19; J gene: TRBJ1-1; D gene: -
CDR3 protein: CASSLLAGGTYYEQYF; CDR3 length: 16; V gene: TRBV5-1; J gene: TRBJ2-7; D gene: TRBD2
CDR3 protein: CASSVSGETQYF; CDR3 length: 12; V gene: TRBV9; J gene: TRBJ2-5; D gene: -
CDR3 protein: CASSRLGRGYTF; CDR3 length: 12; V gene: TRBV12-3/TRBV12-4; J gene: TRBJ1-2; D gene: -
CDR3 protein: CASSHSTGQNQPQHF; CDR3 length: 15; V gene: TRBV7-9; J gene: TRBJ1-5; D gene: TRBD1
CDR3 protein: CASSLIAGGPASETQYF; CDR3 length: 17; V gene: TRBV7-3; J gene: TRBJ2-5; D gene: TRBD2
CDR3 protein: CASSAPGTSGSDEQFF; CDR3 length: 16; V gene: TRBV5-4; J gene: TRBJ2-1; D gene: TRBD2
CDR3 protein: CATSDSGPSAYEQYF; CDR3 length: 15; V gene: TRBV24-1; J gene: TRBJ2-7; D gene: -
CDR3 protein: CASKTGTENEKLFF; CDR3 length: 14; V gene: TRBV10-3; J gene: TRBJ1-4; D gene: TRBD1
CDR3 protein: CASSPSRTGTGGNTIYF; CDR3 length: 17; V gene: TRBV18; J gene: TRBJ1-3; D gene: TRBD1
CDR3 protein: CASSVELAGGEQYF; CDR3 length: 14; V gene: TRBV9; J gene: TRBJ2-7; D gene: TRBD2
CDR3 protein: CAWKLGSGRFSEQFF; CDR3 length: 15; V gene: TRBV30; J gene: TRBJ2-1; D gene: TRBD2
CDR3 protein: CASSPQGASYNEQFF; CDR3 length: 15; V gene: TRBV7-3; J gene: TRBJ2-1; D gene: -
CDR3 protein: CATSDGDEQFF; CDR3 length: 11; V gene: TRBV24-1; J gene: TRBJ2-1; D gene: -
CDR3 protein: CASSYQDGSYEQYF; CDR3 length: 14; V gene: TRBV6-5; J gene: TRBJ2-7; D gene: -
CDR3 protein: CAISDPASNTGELFF; CDR3 length: 15; V gene: TRBV10-3; J gene: TRBJ2-2; D gene: -
CDR3 protein: CASSFGLQRTGGSYEQYF; CDR3 length: 18; V gene: TRBV11-3; J gene: TRBJ2-7; D gene: TRBD1
CDR3 protein: CASSLYRSGSVDEKLFF; CDR3 length: 17; V gene: TRBV28; J gene: TRBJ1-4; D gene: -
CDR3 protein: CASTPGTSSYNEQFF; CDR3 length: 15; V gene: TRBV6-5; J gene: TRBJ2-1; D gene: TRBD2
CDR3 protein: CASSQDLVYRGNYGYTF; CDR3 length: 17; V gene: TRBV3-1/TRBV3-2; J gene: TRBJ1-2; D gene: TRBD1
CDR3 protein: CASSLAGTGLVQPQHF; CDR3 length: 16; V gene: TRBV3-1/TRBV3-2; J gene: TRBJ1-5; D gene: TRBD1
CDR3 protein: CASSGDSTEAFF; CDR3 length: 12; V gene: TRBV12-3/TRBV12-4; J gene: TRBJ1-1; D gene: TRBD1
CDR3 protein: CASSLGGKGTDTQYF; CDR3 length: 15; V gene: TRBV5-1; J gene: TRBJ2-3; D gene: -
CDR3 protein: CASSRGLGEQETQYF; CDR3 length: 15; V gene: TRBV10-2; J gene: TRBJ2-5; D gene: TRBD2
CDR3 protein: CASSLGQLETQYF; CDR3 length: 13; V gene: TRBV27; J gene: TRBJ2-5; D gene: -
CDR3 protein: CASSDETSGGADTQYF; CDR3 length: 16; V gene: TRBV6-4; J gene: TRBJ2-3; D gene: TRBD2
CDR3 protein: CASSQAPTGILDKPQHF; CDR3 length: 17; V gene: TRBV4-1; J gene: TRBJ1-5; D gene: -
CDR3 protein: CASSDLHSNQPQHF; CDR3 length: 14; V gene: TRBV2; J gene: TRBJ1-5; D gene: -